This is a list of T cell receptor beta chains from one sample in a study of cytomegalovirus exposure and HLA in healthy donors. Assay used: immunoSEQ multiplex PCR; TCRdb lists only in-frame clones, some missing. The data hold about 110,000 clones, with around 80% observed a single time. The sequencing input was PBMCs. All receptors derive from a man aged 30-40 years in good health and CMV-seropositive. CDR3s include the opening cysteine and the closing phenylalanine or tryptophan. The order of the fields is clone size, J gene, V gene, D gene, CDR3 protein, CDR3 DNA. The D gene is left open where the match is weak. Rows may omit the clone size; those that give it use once, few, many or a size class.

once TRBJ2-2 TRBV7-9 TRBD2 CASSLGAGGNTGELFF TGTGCCAGCAGCTTAGGAGCGGGGGGGAACACCGGGGAGCTGTTTTTT
. TRBJ2-1 TRBV2 . CASSEDWNYQFF TGTGCCAGCAGTGAGGACTGGAATTATCAGTTCTTC
once TRBJ1-5 TRBV15 . CATGDGGGSYSNQPQHF TGTGCCACCGGAGACGGGGGGGGATCCTATAGCAATCAGCCCCAGCATTTT
. TRBJ1-5 TRBV19 TRBD1 CASSPVDRGQGNQPQHF TGTGCCAGTAGTCCCGTGGACAGGGGGCAGGGCAATCAGCCCCAGCATTTT
few TRBJ1-5 TRBV21-1 . CASRSVNRAPSSNQPQHF TGTGCCAGCAGGTCAGTCAACAGGGCCCCATCTTCCAATCAGCCCCAGCATTTT
once TRBJ1-1 TRBV30 . CAWSASGGAFF TGTGCCTGGAGTGCGTCCGGGGGAGCTTTCTTT
few TRBJ1-2 TRBV2 . CASRTRATGRGYGYTF TGTGCCAGCAGGACCCGGGCGACAGGAAGAGGCTATGGCTACACCTTC
. TRBJ1-5 TRBV6-1 . CASMGLGGPNQPQHF TGTGCCAGCATGGGGCTGGGGGGACCAAATCAGCCCCAGCATTTT
. TRBJ1-1 TRBV7-3 . CASSSATNRAPEAFF TGTGCCAGCAGCTCAGCAACCAACAGGGCGCCTGAAGCTTTCTTT
. TRBJ2-5 TRBV7-9 TRBD2 CASSLLTSVGIETQYF TGTGCCAGCAGCTTGTTGACTAGCGTGGGTATAGAGACCCAGTACTTC
. TRBJ1-3 TRBV5-6 . CASSLGQSSGNTIYF TGTGCCAGCAGCTTGGGACAGAGCTCTGGAAACACCATATATTTT
. TRBJ1-2 TRBV4-1 TRBD1 CASSPGTGEANYGYTF TGCGCCAGCAGCCCAGGGACAGGGGAGGCTAACTATGGCTACACCTTC
once TRBJ2-2 TRBV5-1 . CASSLGLVSIANTGELFF TGCGCCAGCAGCTTGGGTCTAGTCTCTATCGCGAACACCGGGGAGCTGTTTTTT
. TRBJ1-3 TRBV9 . CASSVRGGSGNTIYF TGTGCCAGCAGCGTAAGGGGGGGAAGCGGAAACACCATATATTTT
. TRBJ2-7 TRBV13 . CASSFRGWQGSSYEQYF TGTGCCAGCAGCTTCCGGGGTTGGCAGGGGTCCTCCTACGAGCAGTACTTC
. TRBJ1-6 TRBV18 . CASSPYGRGDNSPLHF TGTGCCAGCTCACCCTACGGGAGGGGAGATAATTCACCCCTCCACTTT
. TRBJ1-5 TRBV7-9 TRBD1 CSSTPGTGNQPQHF TGTTCCAGCACCCCCGGGACAGGGAATCAGCCCCAGCATTTT
. TRBJ1-1 TRBV2 . CASSTVPREAFF TGTGCCAGCAGCACGGTGCCCCGTGAAGCTTTCTTT
. TRBJ1-2 TRBV6-5 TRBD1 CASSSGTVYLGGYTF TGTGCCAGCAGCTCCGGGACAGTGTACTTAGGAGGCTACACCTTC